A selection of T cell receptor beta chains follows, all from one sample in a study of blood T cells in healthy people across ages. TCRdb re-called the 5' RACE reads through MiXCR, storing one row per CDR3 protein. Here the sample spans some 1.5 million distinct CDR3 sequences, about 45% being singletons. Input material: blood. The receptors originated from a woman aged 18-29 years in good health. Each CDR3 is given with its conserved first and last residue. Fields, in order: CDR3 length, V gene, clone size, J gene, CDR3 protein. Not every row has a clone size; where given, it reads once, few, many or a size class.

10	TRBV20-1	-	TRBJ1-4	CSARDEKLFF
13	TRBV12-3/TRBV12-4	-	TRBJ2-3	CASGPQFGDTQYF
14	TRBV9	few	TRBJ2-1	CASTWAEDYNEQFF
14	TRBV7-8	-	TRBJ2-5	CASSLATANNEQYF
12	TRBV27	-	TRBJ1-1	CATRVAGGRAFF
14	TRBV2	few	TRBJ2-7	CASSDLAATYEQYF
16	TRBV4-3	-	-	CASSQEVAGSYNEQYF
13	TRBV28	-	TRBJ2-6	CASRYTGANVLTF
16	TRBV18	-	TRBJ2-1	CASSPFSGGGDNEQFF
13	TRBV29-1	many	TRBJ2-7	CSVEGGRSYEQYF
15	TRBV2	-	TRBJ2-5	CASSETRGYQETQYF
14	TRBV12-3/TRBV12-4	many	TRBJ2-3	CASSFGGGADTQYF
18	TRBV25-1	-	TRBJ2-1	CASSELHGTPSSYNEQFF
14	TRBV3-1	few	TRBJ1-1	CASSQAIGPSEAFF
13	TRBV7-3	-	-	CASSLQVGSEQYF
15	TRBV9	-	TRBJ1-2	CASSVAAVLNYGYTF
17	TRBV12-3/TRBV12-4	-	TRBJ2-2	CASRTFIAGENTGELFF
14	TRBV20-1	few	TRBJ1-5	CSANLGQGNQPQHF
18	TRBV12-3/TRBV12-4	few	TRBJ2-7	CASSLLGSSGTSYNEQYF
14	TRBV6-2/TRBV6-3	-	TRBJ1-4	CASRTTGSREKLFF
15	TRBV2	-	TRBJ1-4	CASSGETRGNEKLFF
16	TRBV5-4	once	TRBJ1-2	CASSLFIGGYYYGYTF
16	TRBV28	-	TRBJ1-6	CASSLYRGKGNSPLHF
14	TRBV20-1	-	TRBJ2-3	CSATTGGFSDTQYF
13	TRBV29-1	-	TRBJ2-1	CSVARDLQETQFF
14	TRBV12-3/TRBV12-4	-	TRBJ1-5	CASSLDRGYQPQHF
16	TRBV18	-	TRBJ1-5	CASSPPVQGRSQPQHF
19	TRBV7-6	-	TRBJ2-1	CASSLALNTGALFDSEQFF
13	TRBV7-2	-	TRBJ1-1	CAGSLWSNTEAFF
13	TRBV18	-	TRBJ1-4	CASSHATNEKLFF
14	TRBV7-2	few	TRBJ2-1	CASSLGGGKNEQFF
15	TRBV18	-	TRBJ2-3	CASSETGGPTDTQYF
15	TRBV11-1	many	TRBJ2-1	CASSFAGSTYNEQFF
13	TRBV20-1	-	TRBJ2-1	CSARVSGTGWQFF
15	TRBV15	few	TRBJ2-5	CATSIWGQLQETQYF
14	TRBV10-3	-	TRBJ2-3	CAISGTLGADTQYF
15	TRBV6-5	-	TRBJ1-1	CASSYSGLTLTEAFF
14	TRBV20-1	-	TRBJ2-7	CSARGDDRLHEQYF
15	TRBV20-1	once	TRBJ2-7	CSAPKTSGAHNEQYF
13	TRBV5-1	few	TRBJ1-2	CASSADGGHGYTF
14	TRBV20-1	-	TRBJ1-2	CSASLQGLNYGYTF
14	TRBV28	-	TRBJ2-3	CASSIDRATDTQYF
15	TRBV7-2	-	TRBJ1-5	CASSLGQRSNQPQHF
16	TRBV2	-	TRBJ2-6	CASSEDYSSGANVLTF
16	TRBV20-1	few	-	CSASPNRGEPPNEQYF